This is a list of T cell receptor beta chains from one sample in a study of cytomegalovirus exposure and HLA in healthy donors. Libraries were prepared by immunoSEQ multiplex PCR; TCRdb keeps only in-frame clonotypes and omits some of them. Of fewer than 250,000 clones listed, under 85% are singletons. The sample was PBMCs. These receptors were obtained from a woman aged 45-60 years in good health and CMV-seropositive. Both conserved end residues are part of each CDR3. The order of the fields is J gene, D gene, clone size, V gene, CDR3 DNA, CDR3 protein. D genes are given only for firm matches. Expanded clones get a size class; other rows say once, few or many, or leave the size out.

>TRBJ1-4|.|.|TRBV5-1
TGCGCCAGCAGCTACCAAGCAGGCCTTGGGGAAAAACTGTTTTTT
CASSYQAGLGEKLFF
>TRBJ1-2|TRBD1|once|TRBV7-8
TGTGCCAGCAGCGCCCGGGACAGGGGCGGCTACACCTTC
CASSARDRGGYTF
>TRBJ2-7|TRBD1|.|TRBV5-1
TGCGCCAGCAGCGTACCCGGGACAGGGAACGAGCAGTACTTC
CASSVPGTGNEQYF
>TRBJ2-7|TRBD1|.|TRBV28
TGTGCCAGCAGTTTCCCCGGACAGGGCAACGAGCAGTACTTC
CASSFPGQGNEQYF
>TRBJ1-5|TRBD1|.|TRBV5-1
TGCGCCAGCAGCTTGGGGACAGGAAACAATCAGCCCCAGCATTTT
CASSLGTGNNQPQHF
>TRBJ2-1|TRBD2|few|TRBV5-1
TGCGCCAGCAGCTTAACCTCGACTAGCGGGGGTATCAATGAGCAGTTCTTC
CASSLTSTSGGINEQFF
>TRBJ1-1|.|.|TRBV6-5
TGTGCCAGCAGTGGTGGGGGGTTTTTCACTGAAGCTTTCTTT
CASSGGGFFTEAFF
>TRBJ1-6|.|.|TRBV7-9
TGTGCCAGCAGCTTAGTTCAGGGTAATTCACCCCTCCACTTT
CASSLVQGNSPLHF
>TRBJ2-3|TRBD2|.|TRBV12-5
TGTGCTAGTGGCTCCGCCAGCGGGGGGGCTACAGATACGCAGTATTTT
CASGSASGGATDTQYF
>TRBJ1-6|.|.|TRBV28
TGTGCCAGCAGACTATGGACCGACTATATCGGTTCACCCCTCCACTTT
CASRLWTDYIGSPLHF
>TRBJ1-6|.|.|TRBV25-1
TGTGCCAGCAGATCTACTGGTGAGGGCTGGAATTCACCCCTCCACTTT
CASRSTGEGWNSPLHF
>TRBJ1-2|.|.|TRBV4-3
TGCGCCAGCAGCCAAGATCAGGGTGAGGACTATGGCTACACCTTC
CASSQDQGEDYGYTF
>TRBJ1-2|.|.|TRBV13
TGTGCCAGCAGCGGTCGCACAGTTAACTATGGCTACACCTTC
CASSGRTVNYGYTF
>TRBJ1-2|.|.|TRBV6-4
TGTGCCAGCAGGGACCGGGGGAATGGGGGCTACACCTTC
CASRDRGNGGYTF
>TRBJ2-7|TRBD1|.|TRBV30
TGTGCCTGGGGGACAGGACAGAGCTACGAGCAGTACTTC
CAWGTGQSYEQYF
>TRBJ1-6|.|.|TRBV28
TGTGCCAGCAGTTTATACCCCGGGAATAATTCACCCCTCCACTTT
CASSLYPGNNSPLHF
>TRBJ2-3|TRBD2|.|TRBV9
TGTGCCAGCAGCTCAGAATTAGCGGGGGGGGGAGGAGATACGCAGTATTTT
CASSSELAGGGGDTQYF